The 23 T cell receptor beta chains given below trace back to one sample, sequenced in a study of shared clonotypes between healthy human individuals. CD45RO-negative CD8 cells positively selected for CCR7 made up the naive population, which excluded terminally differentiated effector memory CD45RA+ cells. The protocol was immunoSEQ multiplex PCR, while the TCRdb copy is restricted to in-frame clones and leaves out a portion. The sample holds around 1,900,000 clones, 93% seen once. Material for sequencing was naive CD8+ T cells from PBMCs. Receptor source: a man between 18 and 29 years old in good health. Some clones in this sample may be carry-over from other donors' samples.

The chain couples TRBV15 to TRBJ2-1, with TRBD2 identical over 9 bases. Germline trimming cut 0 bases from V and 7 bases from J; bases unmatched to any gene: 7. The length of the CDR3 is 16 residues. Germline V gene lookup returns CDR1 LNHNV and CDR2 YYDKDF (reference sequence). The CDR3 DNA reads TGTGCCACCAGCAGAGAAGGCCTAGCGGGAACAAATGAGCAGTTCTTC. Translated, it gives CATSREGLAGTNEQFF.

V is TRBV28 and J is TRBJ2-3; TRBD2 matches 11 bases. Germline assignment: CDR1 MDHEN and CDR2 SYDVKM. There are 18 residues in the CDR3. V was clipped by 1 base and J by 2 bases; unmatched bases: 8. The CDR3 sequence is CASSLLAGGLNVTDTQYF. CDR3 DNA: TGTGCCAGCAGTTTATTAGCGGGAGGGTTAAATGTCACAGATACGCAGTATTTT.

This rearrangement joins TRBV25-1 to TRBJ2-7; TRBD2 is a possible D gene (6 bases). V was trimmed by 10 bases and J by 4 bases, leaving 26 bases between them. The CDR3 runs 16 residues. Germline values: CDR1 MGHDK, CDR2 SYGVNS. CDR3 nucleotide sequence: TGTGCCAACACAAGCCCGGGAGCTCACCTTCTTTACGAGCAGTACTTC. Translated, it gives CANTSPGAHLLYEQYF.

J is TRBJ2-1 and V is TRBV28; 9 bases map to TRBD2. This CDR3 comprises 20 residues. Germline trimming cut 1 base from V and 2 bases from J; bases unmatched to any gene: 15. Germline V gene lookup returns CDR1 MDHEN and CDR2 SYDVKM. The CDR3 DNA sequence: TGTGCCAGCAGTTTATTACATGCGACTCCGGGACTAGCAACCTACAATGAGCAGTTCTTC. This encodes CASSLLHATPGLATYNEQFF.

The gene calls are TRBV28 and TRBJ1-1, with D uncertain. V was shortened by 2 bases and J by 0 bases, with 7 bases between the two germline ends. Germline V gives CDR1 MDHEN, CDR2 SYDVKM. The CDR3 length is 14 residues. CDR3 protein: CASSLRAMNTEAFF. CDR3 in DNA: TGTGCCAGCAGTTTACGGGCCATGAACACTGAAGCTTTCTTT. The whole variable domain, remainder taken from reference TRBV28 and TRBJ1-1, is DVKVTQSSRYLVKRTGEKVFLECVQDMDHENMFWYRQDPGLGLRLIYFSYDVKMKEKGDIPEGYSVSREKKERFSLILESASTNQTSMYLCASSLRAMNTEAFFGQGTRLTVV.

The chain combines TRBV7-9 with TRBJ2-5; D possibly uses TRBD1 or TRBD2 (5 bases each). This CDR3 is built from 14 residues. CDR1 and CDR2 from the germline V gene are SEHNR and FQNEAQ (reference sequence). Between the trimmed V and J ends, which lost 1 base and 5 bases, there was a span of 11 bases. DNA for the CDR3: TGTGCCAGCAGCTTAGTTTCAGGGACGGAGACCCAGTACTTC. This gives the protein CASSLVSGTETQYF. The full variable domain, rest sourced from reference TRBV7-9 and TRBJ2-5, is DTGVSQNPRHKITKRGQNVTFRCDPISEHNRLYWYRQTLGQGPEFLTYFQNEAQLEKSRLLSDRFSAERPKGSFSTLEIQRTEQGDSAMYLCASSLVSGTETQYFGPGTRLLVL.

This rearrangement joins TRBV7-9 to TRBJ1-1; 8 bases are shared with TRBD1. The CDR3 runs to 16 residues. Germline CDR1 is SEHNR and CDR2 is FQNEAQ (reference sequence). With 5 bases clipped from V and 0 bases from J, the junction kept 8 bases outside the gene matches. The CDR3 sequence is CASSPTGQGLNTEAFF. The CDR3 DNA is TGTGCCAGCAGCCCAACAGGACAGGGATTGAACACTGAAGCTTTCTTT.

Turning to this clone: At the DNA level, this CDR3 is encoded by other sequences in the same sample as well. V gene TRBV5-6 combines with J gene TRBJ1-1, with a weak D call TRBD1 (5 bases). Germline V CDR1 and CDR2: SGHDT, YYEEEE. Deletions cut 5 bases from V and 3 bases from J, with 11 bases between. This CDR3 has 13 residues. CDR3 nucleotides: TGTGCCAGCAGTAGGGGCGGGGACACTGAAGCTTTCTTT. Its translation: CASSRGGDTEAFF.

The rearrangement links TRBV10-3 to TRBJ2-7; D uncertain. The CDR3 spans 15 residues. Germline CDR1 reads ENHRY; CDR2 reads SYGVKD. V was clipped by 4 bases and J by 0 bases, with 13 bases between them. CDR3 DNA sequence: TGTGCCATCAGTGCCTGGACGGCGAGCTCCTACGAGCAGTACTTC. Translation gives CAISAWTASSYEQYF.

The chain recombines TRBV9 with TRBJ2-3, with a tentative D call TRBD1 (5 bases). Germline-derived CDR1 and CDR2 are SGDLS and YYNGEE. CDR3 length: 14 residues. Trimming left V 5 bases short and J 2 bases short, with 12 bases between. CDR3 in amino acids: CASSDGALTDTQYF. CDR3 coding DNA: TGTGCCAGCAGTGATGGGGCCCTCACAGATACGCAGTATTTT.

The V call is TRBV7-9, the J call TRBJ2-5; tentatively, D is TRBD2 (5 bases). This CDR3 has 15 amino acids. Germline values: CDR1 SEHNR, CDR2 FQNEAQ (reference sequence). Trimming cost V 8 bases and J 5 bases, with 21 bases left between them. CDR3 amino acids: CASSPYSEPAETQYF. CDR3 DNA: TGTGCCAGCTCCCCTTATAGCGAGCCTGCGGAGACCCAGTACTTC.

The chain combines TRBV19 with TRBJ2-1; D is possibly TRBD2 (5 bases). This CDR3 contains 14 residues. V dropped 8 bases and J dropped 0 bases, with 11 bases sitting between them. CDR1 and CDR2 from the germline V gene are LNHDA and SQIVND (reference sequence). The CDR3 is CASASWSSYNEQFF. CDR3 DNA sequence: TGTGCCAGTGCTAGCTGGAGCTCCTACAATGAGCAGTTCTTC.

J is TRBJ1-3 and V is TRBV6-1; D gene ambiguous. CDR3 length: 16 amino acids. Per germline, CDR1 MNHNS and CDR2 SASEGT. Trimming shortened V by 2 bases and J by 0 bases, and 11 bases separated the two germline ends. Here the CDR3 reads CASSEYEGISGNTIYF. The CDR3 DNA reads TGTGCCAGCAGTGAATACGAGGGTATCTCTGGAAACACCATATATTTT.

Concerning this clone itself: Other DNA sequences from this sample encode an identical CDR3 as well. The chain employs TRBV11-2 and TRBJ2-1, with D perhaps TRBD2 (6 bases). CDR3 length equals 16 residues. V was pared by 1 base and J by 2 bases, with 12 bases between. From germline, CDR1 is SGHAT and CDR2 FQNNGV. The CDR3 DNA is TGTGCCAGCAGCTTAGGGATGACTAGGACCTACAATGAGCAGTTCTTC. Translation: CASSLGMTRTYNEQFF.

The V and J genes are TRBV29-1 and TRBJ2-7; TRBD2 is a possible D gene (6 bases). The germline gives CDR1 SQVTM, CDR2 ANQGSEA. The CDR3 runs 14 residues. V lost 1 base and J lost 1, with 11 bases in between. The CDR3 loop is CSVEGLGRSYEQYF. In DNA form, the CDR3 reads TGCAGCGTTGAAGGTCTCGGGAGATCCTACGAGCAGTACTTC.

This sequence joins TRBV7-7 and TRBJ2-7; D ambiguous. This CDR3 comprises 13 residues. Trimming took 3 bases from V and 0 from J, leaving 6 bases between them. The germline CDR1 and CDR2 sequences are SSHAT and FNYEAQ (reference sequence). As DNA, the CDR3 is TGTGCCAGCAGCTTGGCTAGCTCCTACGAGCAGTACTTC. Protein: CASSLASSYEQYF.

The chain joins TRBV2 to TRBJ2-2; D gene ambiguous. V dropped 6 bases and J dropped 4 bases, with 6 bases sitting between them. Germline V lookup: CDR1 SNHLY, CDR2 FYNNEI. The CDR3 totals 12 residues. CDR3 nucleotide sequence: TGTGCCAGCAGGACTCCCACCGGGGAGCTGTTTTTT. Residues: CASRTPTGELFF.

The chain recombines TRBV2 with TRBJ2-2, with 10 bases lining up with TRBD2. CDR1 is SNHLY and CDR2 is FYNNEI in the germline V gene. J lost 2 bases, V lost 7 bases, and 4 bases had no gene match. This CDR3 region has 15 residues. CDR3 in amino acids: CASIAGGFNTGELFF. The DNA of the CDR3 is TGTGCCAGCATAGCGGGAGGATTCAACACCGGGGAGCTGTTTTTT.

The chain carries TRBV28 and TRBJ1-1; tentative D call: TRBD1 (5 bases). Trimming removed 3 bases from V and 7 bases from J, with 15 bases in between. Germline V gives CDR1 MDHEN, CDR2 SYDVKM. The CDR3 is 14 amino acids. CDR3 amino acids: CASSFGPDSDEAFF. The CDR3 DNA follows: TGTGCCAGCAGTTTTGGCCCCGACAGCGATGAAGCTTTCTTT.

The chain carries TRBV4-1 and TRBJ2-1, with 13 bases fitting TRBD2. V trimming: 0 bases; J trimming: 3 bases; junction bases outside the gene matches: 5. The CDR3 is 18 residues long. Germline CDR1 is MGHRA and CDR2 is YSYEKL. CDR3 nucleotide sequence: TGCGCCAGCAGCCAAGATCGGTGGACTAGCGGGGGCTACAATGAGCAGTTCTTC. Protein sequence: CASSQDRWTSGGYNEQFF.

The chain uses TRBV19 and TRBJ2-1, with D uncertain. V lost 6 bases to trimming and J lost 5 bases, with 11 bases between them. This CDR3 contains 13 residues. Germline-derived CDR1 and CDR2 are LNHDA and SQIVND (reference sequence). The CDR3 bases are TGTGCCAGTAGGCTGGGGTGGGACAATGAGCAGTTCTTC. Protein sequence: CASRLGWDNEQFF.

This rearrangement joins TRBV7-9 to TRBJ2-1, with D uncertain. The germline V and J ends were trimmed by 5 bases and 7 bases, with 15 bases remaining between them. This CDR3 comprises 14 residues. From germline, CDR1 is SEHNR and CDR2 FQNEAQ (reference sequence). CDR3 sequence: CASSPAAGRNEQFF. CDR3 nucleotide sequence: TGTGCCAGCAGCCCCGCGGCAGGTCGTAATGAGCAGTTCTTC.

This clone was detected once. The V gene is TRBV5-6, the J gene TRBJ2-2; D is perhaps TRBD1 (6 bases). Germline CDR1 SGHDT, CDR2 YYEEEE. Deletions cut 2 bases from V and 4 bases from J, with 12 bases between. The CDR3 consists of 15 residues. In DNA form, the CDR3 reads TGTGCCAGCAGCTTCCGGGACACCCGCACCGGGGAGCTGTTTTTT. Translating gives CASSFRDTRTGELFF. Full variable domain (remainder filled in from reference TRBV5-6 and TRBJ2-2): DAGVTQSPTHLIKTRGQQVTLRCSPKSGHDTVSWYQQALGQGPQFIFQYYEEEERQRGNFPDRFSGHQFPNYSSELNVNALLLGDSALYLCASSFRDTRTGELFFGEGSRLTVL.